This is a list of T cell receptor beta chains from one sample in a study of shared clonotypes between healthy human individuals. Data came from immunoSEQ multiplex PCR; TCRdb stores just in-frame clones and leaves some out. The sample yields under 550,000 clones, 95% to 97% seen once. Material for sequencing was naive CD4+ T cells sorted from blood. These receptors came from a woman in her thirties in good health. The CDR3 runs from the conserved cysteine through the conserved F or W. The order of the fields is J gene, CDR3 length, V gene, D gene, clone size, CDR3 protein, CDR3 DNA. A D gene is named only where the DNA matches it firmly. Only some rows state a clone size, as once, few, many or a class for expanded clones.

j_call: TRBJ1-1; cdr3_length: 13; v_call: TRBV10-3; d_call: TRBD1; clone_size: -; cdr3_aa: CASRTGGNTEAFF; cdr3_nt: TGTGCCAGCCGAACAGGGGGGAACACTGAAGCTTTCTTT
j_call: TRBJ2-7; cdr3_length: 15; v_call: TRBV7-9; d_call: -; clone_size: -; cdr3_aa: CASSPIRLVSYEQYF; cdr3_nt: TGTGCCAGCAGCCCAATCCGGTTGGTATCCTACGAGCAGTACTTC
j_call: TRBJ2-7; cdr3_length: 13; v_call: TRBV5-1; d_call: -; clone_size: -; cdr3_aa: CASSTAGSYEQYF; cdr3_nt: TGCGCCAGCAGCACTGCAGGCTCCTACGAGCAGTACTTC
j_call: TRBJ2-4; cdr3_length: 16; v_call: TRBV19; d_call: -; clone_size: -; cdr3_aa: CASSVRQDLAKNIQYF; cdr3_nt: TGTGCCAGTAGTGTACGACAGGACCTAGCCAAAAACATTCAGTACTTC
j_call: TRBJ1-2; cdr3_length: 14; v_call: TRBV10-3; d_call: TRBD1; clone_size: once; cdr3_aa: CAISAAGGDYGYTF; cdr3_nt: TGTGCCATCAGTGCTGCAGGGGGGGACTATGGCTACACCTTC
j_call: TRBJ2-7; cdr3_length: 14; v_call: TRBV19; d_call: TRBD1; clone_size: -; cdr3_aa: CASNAGTGIYEQYF; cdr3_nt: TGTGCCAGCAATGCAGGGACAGGGATCTACGAGCAGTACTTC
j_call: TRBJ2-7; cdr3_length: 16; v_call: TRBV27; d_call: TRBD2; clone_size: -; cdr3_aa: CASSLLLAGGPYEQYF; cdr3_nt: TGTGCCAGCAGTTTACTCCTAGCGGGGGGACCCTACGAGCAGTACTTC
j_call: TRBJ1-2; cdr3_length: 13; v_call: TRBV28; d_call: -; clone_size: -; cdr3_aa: CASSFGQNYGYTF; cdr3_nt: TGTGCCAGCAGTTTCGGGCAGAACTATGGCTACACCTTC
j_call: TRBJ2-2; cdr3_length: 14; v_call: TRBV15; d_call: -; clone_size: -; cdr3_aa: CATRLGGNTGELFF; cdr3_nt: TGTGCCACCAGGTTAGGTGGAAACACCGGGGAGCTGTTTTTT
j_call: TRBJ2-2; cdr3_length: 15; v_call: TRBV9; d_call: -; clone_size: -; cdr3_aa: CASSVVGSDPGELFF; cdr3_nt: TGTGCCAGCAGCGTAGTAGGAAGCGACCCCGGGGAGCTGTTTTTT
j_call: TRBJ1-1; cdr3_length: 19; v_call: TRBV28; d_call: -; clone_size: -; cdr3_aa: CASSFFGLAVDFRNTEAFF; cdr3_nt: TGTGCCAGCAGTTTTTTTGGACTCGCTGTGGATTTTAGGAACACTGAAGCTTTCTTT
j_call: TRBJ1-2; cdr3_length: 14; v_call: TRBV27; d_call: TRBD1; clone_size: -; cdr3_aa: CATGRQGPPKGYTF; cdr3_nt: TGTGCCACCGGGAGACAGGGGCCGCCGAAAGGCTACACCTTC
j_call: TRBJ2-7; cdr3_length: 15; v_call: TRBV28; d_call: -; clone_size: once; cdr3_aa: CASTPSPGTSYEQYF; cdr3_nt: TGTGCCAGCACCCCGTCCCCAGGAACCTCCTACGAGCAGTACTTC
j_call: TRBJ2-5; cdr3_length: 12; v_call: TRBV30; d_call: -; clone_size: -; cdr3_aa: CAWKGQIETQYF; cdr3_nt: TGTGCCTGGAAAGGACAGATAGAGACCCAGTACTTC
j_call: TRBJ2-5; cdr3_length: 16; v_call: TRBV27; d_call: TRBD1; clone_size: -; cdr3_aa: CASSPGTVKRGETQYF; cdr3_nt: TGTGCCAGCAGTCCAGGGACAGTCAAACGGGGAGAGACCCAGTACTTC
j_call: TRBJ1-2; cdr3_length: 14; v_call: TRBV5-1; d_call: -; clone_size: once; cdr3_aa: CASSRGEMDYGYTF; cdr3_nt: TGCGCCAGCAGCCGGGGGGAGATGGACTATGGCTACACCTTC